This record concerns one T cell receptor (beta chain) sequence. Its specificity is not known. V shed 1 base and J shed 1 base, with 7 bases lying between them. The CDR3 consists of 14 residues. CDR1 is SGHTA and CDR2 is FQGNSA in the germline V gene. Repertoires were generated with immunoSEQ multiplex PCR, while TCRdb's copy carries only in-frame clones and drops some. The sample includes about 45,000 clones, roughly four fifths of them seen just once. After stimulus-free culture, autoproliferating CFSE-dim and non-proliferating CFSE-high T cells were sequenced separately. Replicate wells were pooled after approximately seven days of stimulus-free culture of roughly 5x10^7 CFSE-labeled PBMCs. The data were obtained in a study of memory B cells and T cells in multiple sclerosis.

The sequenced sample was PBMCs from blood kept in culture. The TCR was taken from a human donor with multiple sclerosis. The V call is TRBV7-2, the J call TRBJ1-2; D unresolved. This CDR3 is CASSLGIDNYGYTF. The CDR3, as DNA: TGTGCCAGCAGCTTAGGTATAGATAACTATGGCTACACCTTC. Complete variable domain (other parts from reference TRBV7-2 and TRBJ1-2): GAGVSQSPSNKVTEKGKDVELRCDPISGHTALYWYRQSLGQGLEFLIYFQGNSAPDKSGLPSDRFSAERTGGSVSTLTIQRTQQEDSAVYLCASSLGIDNYGYTFGSGTRLTVV.